The next 19 T cell receptor beta chains were all read from a single sample in a study of immune cell composition in non-small cell lung cancer. Normal lung was sampled as far from the tumour as possible, at least 3 cm. Profiling relied on immunoSEQ multiplex PCR, and the TCRdb table lists in-frame clones only, not all of them. The sample lists about 5,300 clones; more than 70% were seen once. Input material: non-adjacent lung tissue. The origin of the receptors is a human donor with non-small cell lung cancer. Some clones in this sample may be carry-over from other donors' samples.

The rearrangement uses TRBV19 and TRBJ1-1; 8 bases match TRBD1. The CDR3 has 14 residues. The germline V gene has CDR1 LNHDA and CDR2 SQIVND (reference sequence). Trimming removed 1 base from V and 6 bases from J; junction bases left unmatched: 4. CDR3 sequence: CASSIVSGGSEAFF. The CDR3 DNA follows: TGTGCCAGTAGTATAGTTTCAGGGGGCTCTGAAGCTTTCTTT.

The rearrangement joins TRBV6-1 to TRBJ2-7; 8 bases are shared with TRBD2. The CDR3 spans 11 residues. Germline CDR1 MNHNS, CDR2 SASEGT. Trimming cost V 7 bases and J 6 bases; bases outside gene matches: 2. The CDR3 DNA follows: TGTGCCAGCACTCTAGCGGGCGAGCAGTACTTC. This encodes CASTLAGEQYF.

This clone was recorded once. The V gene is TRBV7-9, the J gene TRBJ1-5; D remains ambiguous. Germline lookup yields CDR1 SEHNR and CDR2 FQNEAQ (reference sequence). The V gene lost 3 bases and the J gene lost 5 bases, with 14 bases spanning the gap. This CDR3 comprises 15 residues. The CDR3 reads CASSFSGAGDQPQHF. The CDR3 nucleotides are TGTGCCAGCAGCTTTTCGGGAGCCGGCGATCAGCCCCAGCATTTT.

This clone was detected a few times. The gene calls are TRBV5-4 and TRBJ2-1; 7 bases fit TRBD2. Germline CDR1 is SGHNT and CDR2 is YYREEE (reference sequence). With 4 bases clipped from V and 1 base from J, the junction kept 5 bases outside the gene matches. This CDR3 contains 15 residues. CDR3 DNA sequence: TGTGCCAGCAGCCCCCAGGGAGGGTCCTACAATGAGCAGTTCTTC. Translated: CASSPQGGSYNEQFF.

The chain links TRBV11-2 to TRBJ2-1; maybe TRBD2 (5 bases). Trimming cost V 3 bases and J 9 bases, with 15 bases left between them. There are 14 residues in the CDR3. Germline values: CDR1 SGHAT, CDR2 FQNNGV. The CDR3 region is CASSFEVSGGEQFF. CDR3 DNA sequence: TGTGCCAGCAGCTTTGAGGTGAGCGGTGGTGAGCAGTTCTTC.

The chain couples TRBV28 to TRBJ2-7; possible D gene TRBD2, 5 bases. Trimming removed 7 bases at V and 3 bases at J, with 16 bases between. Germline assignment: CDR1 MDHEN and CDR2 SYDVKM. The CDR3 spans 14 residues. The CDR3 spells CASISSGTSYEQYF. The CDR3 DNA is TGTGCCAGCATTTCATCGGGAACGAGCTACGAGCAGTACTTC. The full variable domain, rest sourced from reference TRBV28 and TRBJ2-7, is DVKVTQSSRYLVKRTGEKVFLECVQDMDHENMFWYRQDPGLGLRLIYFSYDVKMKEKGDIPEGYSVSREKKERFSLILESASTNQTSMYLCASISSGTSYEQYFGPGTRLTVT.

CDR3 DNA: TGTGCCAGCAGCCCCTGGGACAGCTACGAGCAGTACTTC. Translation: CASSPWDSYEQYF. The chain joins TRBV9 to TRBJ2-7; 7 nucleotides match TRBD1. V lost 4 bases and J lost 3; bases outside the gene matches: 4. This CDR3 has 13 amino acids. Per germline, CDR1 SGDLS and CDR2 YYNGEE.

The rearrangement links TRBV18 to TRBJ2-1; D might be TRBD2 (5 bases). CDR1 KGHSH and CDR2 LQKENI come from the germline V gene. CDR3 length: 16 amino acids. V was clipped by 5 bases and J by 3 bases, with 17 bases between them. The CDR3 nucleotides are TGTGCCAGCTCATCCCCTAGCCGGGGAGACTACAATGAGCAGTTCTTC. This encodes CASSSPSRGDYNEQFF. Looking up the rest from reference TRBV18 and TRBJ2-1 gives the full variable domain: NAGVMQNPRHLVRRRGQEARLRCSPMKGHSHVYWYRQLPEEGLKFMVYLQKENIIDESGMPKERFSAEFPKEGPSILRIQQVVRGDSAAYFCASSSPSRGDYNEQFFGPGTRLTVL.

The V gene is TRBV11-1, the J gene TRBJ2-3, with 7 bases lining up with TRBD1. The CDR3 runs to 18 residues. J was trimmed by 8 bases and V by 5 bases; bases with no gene match: 22. Germline assignment: CDR1 SGHAT and CDR2 FQDESV (reference sequence). Here the CDR3 DNA reads TGTGCCAGCAGCCGTCGAACAGGGGTTTTTTCGGCACAGGGTACGCAGTATTTT. It encodes CASSRRTGVFSAQGTQYF.

The V gene is TRBV6-5, the J gene TRBJ2-1; 12 nucleotides agree with TRBD2. V lost 1 base to trimming and J lost 8 bases; unmatched junction nucleotides: 3. The CDR3 contains 15 residues. Germline-derived CDR1 and CDR2 are MNHEY and SVGAGI. The DNA for the CDR3 is TGTGCCAGCAGTTACTTCCCTAGCGGGAGGGATGAGCAGTTCTTC. It codes for CASSYFPSGRDEQFF.

The rearrangement uses TRBV5-1 and TRBJ2-5; D ambiguous. The CDR3 runs to 10 residues. Germline V gene sequence: CDR1 SGHRS, CDR2 YFSETQ. Deletions cut 6 bases from V and 5 bases from J, with 5 bases between. The CDR3: CASMRETQYF. CDR3 nucleotide sequence: TGCGCCAGCATGAGGGAGACCCAGTACTTC.

The chain combines TRBV4-3 with TRBJ2-7, with a weak D call TRBD2 (6 bases). Germline loops: CDR1 LGHNA, CDR2 YSLEER. The CDR3 totals 15 residues. V dropped 3 bases and J dropped 2 bases, with 14 bases sitting between them. The CDR3 region is CASSQNSGTPYEQYF. The CDR3 nucleotides read TGCGCCAGCAGCCAGAACTCCGGGACTCCCTACGAGCAGTACTTC.

The V gene is TRBV11-2, the J gene TRBJ2-1; D uncertain. Germline CDR1 and CDR2: SGHAT and FQNNGV. V shed 8 bases and J shed 5 bases, with 13 bases lying between them. The CDR3 sequence is 13 residues long. The CDR3 region is CASASPPNNEQFF. In DNA, the CDR3 is TGTGCCAGCGCCTCCCCTCCTAACAATGAGCAGTTCTTC.

The chain recombines TRBV4-3 with TRBJ2-7; weak D call: TRBD2 (6 bases). In germline, CDR1 is LGHNA, CDR2 YSLEER. The length of the CDR3 is 13 residues. The V and J ends lost 0 bases and 5 bases respectively, with 8 bases between them. The CDR3 is CASSQEGGNEQYF. The CDR3 DNA sequence: TGCGCCAGCAGCCAAGAGGGGGGAAACGAGCAGTACTTC.

The V and J genes are TRBV2 and TRBJ1-2, with 8 positions matching TRBD1. CDR1 and CDR2 (germline): SNHLY, FYNNEI. J lost 8 bases, V lost 9 bases, and 8 bases had no gene match. The CDR3 sequence is 12 residues long. Here the CDR3 reads CASTQGAWGYTF. CDR3 coding DNA: TGTGCCAGTACTCAGGGGGCTTGGGGCTACACCTTC.

The chain links TRBV7-2 to TRBJ2-3; D uncertain. V was shortened by 5 bases and J by 0 bases, with 6 bases between the two germline ends. The CDR3 spans 13 residues. In germline, CDR1 is SGHTA, CDR2 FQGNSA. This CDR3 reads CASSPPSTDTQYF. In nucleotides, the CDR3 is TGTGCCAGCAGCCCCCCAAGCACAGATACGCAGTATTTT.

The chain uses TRBV2 and TRBJ2-1; TRBD1 matches 10 bases. This CDR3 spans 15 amino acids. Per germline, CDR1 SNHLY and CDR2 FYNNEI. V shed 4 bases and J 8 bases; nucleotides not matched to a gene: 8. The CDR3 sequence: CASSVQGQGGDEQFF. The CDR3 DNA follows: TGTGCCAGCAGTGTCCAAGGACAGGGGGGTGATGAGCAGTTCTTC.

The genes are TRBV5-1 and TRBJ2-1; the match to TRBD2 covers 11 bases. The V gene end was trimmed by 0 bases and the J gene end by 4 bases; junction bases not matched to a gene: 3. Germline assignment: CDR1 SGHRS and CDR2 YFSETQ. The CDR3 loop spans 16 amino acids. The CDR3 sequence: CASSLGTSGWYNEQFF. For the CDR3, the DNA is TGCGCCAGCAGCTTGGGGACTAGCGGGTGGTACAATGAGCAGTTCTTC. Full variable domain (outside the CDR3, taken from reference TRBV5-1 and TRBJ2-1): KAGVTQTPRYLIKTRGQQVTLSCSPISGHRSVSWYQQTPGQGLQFLFEYFSETQRNKGNFPGRFSGRQFSNSRSEMNVSTLELGDSALYLCASSLGTSGWYNEQFFGPGTRLTVL.

This clone has only one observation. The rearrangement links TRBV29-1 to TRBJ2-1; unclear D gene. V dropped 2 bases and J dropped 10 bases, with 15 bases sitting between them. The CDR3 extends over 13 amino acids. Germline V gene sequence: CDR1 SQVTM, CDR2 ANQGSEA. This chain's CDR3 is CSVETATVDEQFF. The CDR3, as DNA: TGCAGCGTTGAAACAGCAACCGTTGACGAGCAGTTCTTC.